This T cell receptor beta chain was sequenced for a study of Ad26.COV2.S vaccination and SARS-CoV-2 variants. Study summary: Dosing was one shot or two shots 56 days apart. Study-wide results and limits: The TCR breadth and depth analyses may have produced an underestimate of total T cell responses. Spike-specific TCR breadth was greater after Ad26.COV2.S than placebo.

Worth noting for this clone: Its cognate antigen is unknown.

Treatment specified: around 19 received Ad26.COV2.S at low or high dose, single or two shots; five or six received placebo; per-sample allocation not given. Collection of samples fell on day 63 after the first vaccine or placebo injection. Clones were sequenced by immunoSEQ multiplex PCR, and TCRdb holds only the in-frame ones, with some missing. The sample has approximately 300,000 clones, around 81% seen once. The CDR3 runs 14 residues. The V gene's germline CDR1 is SGHRS and CDR2 YFSETQ. Unmatched junction bases numbered 10, after V lost 0 bases and J lost 14 bases. The rearrangement joins TRBV5-1 to TRBJ1-1; 10 bases align to TRBD1. The sample consisted of peripheral blood, taken in a trial of Ad26.COV2.S vaccine versus placebo. This TCR derives from a person aged 18 to 65 who received the Ad26.COV2.S COVID-19 vaccine or a placebo. CDR3 coding DNA: TGCGCCAGCAGCTTGGTTGGGGACAGGGGACCGGGCTTCTTT. Protein sequence: CASSLVGDRGPGFF.